Included here is one TCR beta chain sequence, with context. These data are taken from a study of blood T cell repertoires in COVID-19. Generated by immunoSEQ multiplex PCR, the TCRdb table keeps only in-frame clones and is missing some. The repertoire holds approximately 220,000 clones, with around 87% as singletons. The CDR3 totals 15 residues. CDR1 is KGHDR and CDR2 is SFDVKD in the germline V gene. Trimming removed 0 bases from V and 12 bases from J, with 14 bases in between. Sequenced input: peripheral blood. The clonotype originates from a man aged 60 to 69 with acute or convalescent COVID-19. V usage is TRBV24-1 and J usage is TRBJ1-6; the D gene is possibly TRBD1 (6 bases). CDR3 sequence (DNA): TGTGCCACCAGTGATTTGCGAGGGGGGGGAGGACCCCTCCACTTT. This translates into CATSDLRGGGGPLHF.